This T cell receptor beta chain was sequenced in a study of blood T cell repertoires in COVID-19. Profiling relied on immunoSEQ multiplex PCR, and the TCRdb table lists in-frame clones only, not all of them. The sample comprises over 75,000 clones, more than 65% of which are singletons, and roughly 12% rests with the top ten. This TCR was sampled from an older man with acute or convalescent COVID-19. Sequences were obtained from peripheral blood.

CDR3: CASSQGLDNSPLHF. The CDR3 coding sequence is TGCGCCAGCAGCCAGGGACTTGATAATTCACCCCTCCACTTT. The chain has TRBV4-1 and TRBJ1-6, with D possibly being TRBD1 (5 bases). Germline V gives CDR1 MGHRA, CDR2 YSYEKL. The CDR3 loop spans 14 amino acids. V lost 3 bases to trimming and J lost 5 bases, with 8 bases between them.